Reported below is one TCR beta chain. Its specificity is not known. These data originate in a study of T cell repertoires in cytomegalovirus infection. At the level of the study: CMV infection and matching HLA type were both indicated by public TCR beta signatures.

The CDR3 contains 16 residues. Per the germline V gene, CDR1 is LNHDA and CDR2 is SQIVND (reference sequence). Trimming cost V 5 bases and J 2 bases, with 19 bases left between them. TCRdb re-derived calls from the reads in MiXCR, one entry per CDR3 protein. The sample has about half a million distinct CDR3 sequences, roughly 43% seen once; the top ten hold roughly two fifths. The gene calls are TRBV19 and TRBJ2-7; D ambiguous. This TCR derives from a human donor in good health (CMV status not recorded). Some clones in this sample may be carry-over from other donors' samples. The specimen was cultured PBMCs, collected from culture after CMV antigen stimulation. In nucleotides, the CDR3 is TGTGCCAGTAGTGACCCAGGTAAACCCTTTCCCTACGAGCAGTACTTC. It is translated as CASSDPGKPFPYEQYF.